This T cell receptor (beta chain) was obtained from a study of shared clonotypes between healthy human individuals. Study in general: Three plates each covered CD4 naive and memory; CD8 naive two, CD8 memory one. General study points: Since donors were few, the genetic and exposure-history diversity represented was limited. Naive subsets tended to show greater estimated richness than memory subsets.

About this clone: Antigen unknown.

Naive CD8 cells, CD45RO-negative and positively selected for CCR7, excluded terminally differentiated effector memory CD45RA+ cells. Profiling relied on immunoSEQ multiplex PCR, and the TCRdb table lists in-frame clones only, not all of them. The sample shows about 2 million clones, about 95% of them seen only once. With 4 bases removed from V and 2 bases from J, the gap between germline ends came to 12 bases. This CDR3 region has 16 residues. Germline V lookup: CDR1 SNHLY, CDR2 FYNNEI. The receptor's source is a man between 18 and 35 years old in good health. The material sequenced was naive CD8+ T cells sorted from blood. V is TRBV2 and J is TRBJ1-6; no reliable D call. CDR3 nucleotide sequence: TGTGCCAGCAGTGCTAAGACGGAGACCTATAATTCACCCCTCCACTTT. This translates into CASSAKTETYNSPLHF.